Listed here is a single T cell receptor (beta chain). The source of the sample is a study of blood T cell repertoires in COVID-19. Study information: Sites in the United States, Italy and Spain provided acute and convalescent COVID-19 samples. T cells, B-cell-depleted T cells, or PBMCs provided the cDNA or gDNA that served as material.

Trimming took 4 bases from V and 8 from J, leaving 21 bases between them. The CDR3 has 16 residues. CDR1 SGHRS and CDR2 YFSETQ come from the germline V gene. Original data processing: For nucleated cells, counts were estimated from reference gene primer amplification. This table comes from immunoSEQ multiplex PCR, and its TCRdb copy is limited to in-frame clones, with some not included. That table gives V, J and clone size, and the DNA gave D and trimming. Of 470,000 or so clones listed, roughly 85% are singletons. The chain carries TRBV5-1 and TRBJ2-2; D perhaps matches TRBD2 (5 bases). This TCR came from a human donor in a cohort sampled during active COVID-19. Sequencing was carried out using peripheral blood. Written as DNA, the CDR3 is TGCGCCAGCAGCAGGGATGAGCGGAAGACGGCGGGGGAGCTGTTTTTT. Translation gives CASSRDERKTAGELFF.